This T cell receptor (beta chain) was sequenced during a study of blood T cell repertoires in COVID-19 (dated by TCRdb to the early 2020s). In the study overall: Samples covering the acute and convalescent phases of COVID-19 were provided by collaborators in the United States, Italy and Spain. Where available, HLA class I and class II types were taken from metadata supplied by the sample provider and were not determined by assay-based typing. The repertoires were made available in a free public database intended to serve as a resource for research on the immune response to SARS-CoV-2. Deeply sampled blood TCRbeta repertoires from subjects exposed to, actively infected with, or recovered from COVID-19 were included in the dataset. The material from the prospective study consisted of cDNA or gDNA derived from T cells, B-cell-depleted T cells, or PBMCs. The samples were drawn from two sources: the first 160 participants of the ongoing ImmuneRACE study, and 1,000 to 1,500 subjects contributed by 6 global collaborators. The sample metadata nearly always contained a de-identified subject ID, COVID-19 status, age in years and sex. The research as a whole found: The quantity of clinical and demographic metadata differed by source and by participant and was supplied without curation.

Participants in the prospective study were aged roughly 18 to 90 years, lived in more than 20 United States geographic areas, and enrolled through a virtual design. Cohort assignment in the prospective study relied on participant-reported clinical history from a screening survey and a study questionnaire. For ImmuneRACE Cohort 3, a participant was defined as recovered based on two consecutive negative NP/OP PCR tests, clearance by a healthcare professional, or resolution of symptoms. Mobile phlebotomists in the prospective study collected whole blood, serum and a nasopharyngeal or oropharyngeal swab from every participant. Participants in the prospective study had the option to provide additional blood draws and questionnaires over a 2-month period. Before DNA extraction, prospective study blood samples were shipped either frozen or at room temperature. As for this clone: Its antigen specificity is not known. Base qualities are missing; no much larger clone stands one base away.

The immunoSEQ Assay, a bias-controlled multiplex PCR, was used to amplify TCRbeta CDR3 regions from genomic DNA. From the authors' description of their analysis: Within the assay, amplification of reference gene primers was used to estimate how many nucleated cells each sample contained. Sequence reads were collapsed and filtered to measure the absolute abundance of every unique TCRbeta CDR3 rearrangement. Productive Simpson clonality was computed per sample as the square root of Simpson's diversity index over productive rearrangements. TCRdb took this table from immuneACCESS and kept in-frame rearrangements with V and J called. Such tables lack part of the clones; where checked against another copy, unresolved V genes explain under half of the gap, and the rest is unexplained. Clone size and V and J calls were adopted from that table, with D and trimming inferred from the DNA. The sample includes around 300,000 clones, with around 90% observed a single time. Around 1.1% of the sample is in the top ten clones.

Its CDR3 holds 16 amino acids, cysteine through phenylalanine. Only CDR3 DNA remains: 48 bases, in frame from the first base. Cut back by 3 bases and 0 bases, the V and J ends lie 10 bases apart. Sequences SGHRS (CDR1) and YFSETQ (CDR2) are obtained from the germline V gene. This receptor was identified in a woman in her twenties or thirties who had recovered from COVID-19. The chain joins TRBV5-1 to TRBJ1-6, with no D gene named confidently. Sequenced input: PBMCs or T cells enriched from blood (not recorded which). Here is the DNA: TGCGCCAGCAGCTCGAGGGAGAGCTCCTATAATTCACCCCTCCACTTT. Its protein product is CASSSRESSYNSPLHF. With the portions outside the CDR3 filled from the reference TRBV5-1 and TRBJ1-6 genes, the complete variable region becomes KAGVTQTPRYLIKTRGQQVTLSCSPISGHRSVSWYQQTPGQGLQFLFEYFSETQRNKGNFPGRFSGRQFSNSRSEMNVSTLELGDSALYLCASSSRESSYNSPLHFGNGTRLTVT.